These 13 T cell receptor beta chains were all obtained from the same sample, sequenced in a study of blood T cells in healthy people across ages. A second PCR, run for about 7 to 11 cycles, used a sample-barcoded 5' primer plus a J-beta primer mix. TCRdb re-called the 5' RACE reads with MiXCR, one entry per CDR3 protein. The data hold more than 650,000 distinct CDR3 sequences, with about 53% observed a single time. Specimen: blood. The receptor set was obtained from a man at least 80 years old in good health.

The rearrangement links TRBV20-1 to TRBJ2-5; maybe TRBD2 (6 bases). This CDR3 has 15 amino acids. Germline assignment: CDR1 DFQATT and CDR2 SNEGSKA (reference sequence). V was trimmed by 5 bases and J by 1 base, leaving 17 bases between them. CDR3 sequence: CSAEVRSGRQETQYF. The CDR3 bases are TGCAGTGCTGAGGTGCGTAGCGGTCGCCAAGAGACCCAGTACTTC.

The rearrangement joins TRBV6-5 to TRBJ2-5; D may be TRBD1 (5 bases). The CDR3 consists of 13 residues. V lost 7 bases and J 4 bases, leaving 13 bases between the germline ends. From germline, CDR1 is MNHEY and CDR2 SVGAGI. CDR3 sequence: CASTQGGRETQYF. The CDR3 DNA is TGTGCCAGCACCCAGGGCGGACGAGAGACCCAGTACTTC.

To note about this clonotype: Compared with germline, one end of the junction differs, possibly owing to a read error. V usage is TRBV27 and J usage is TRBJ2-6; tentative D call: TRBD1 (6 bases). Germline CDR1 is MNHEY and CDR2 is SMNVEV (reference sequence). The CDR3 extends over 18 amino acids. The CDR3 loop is CAGSLQGTFYRGANVLTF. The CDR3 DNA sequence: TGTGCCGGCAGTTTGCAGGGGACCTTCTATCGGGGGGCCAACGTCCTGACTTTC.

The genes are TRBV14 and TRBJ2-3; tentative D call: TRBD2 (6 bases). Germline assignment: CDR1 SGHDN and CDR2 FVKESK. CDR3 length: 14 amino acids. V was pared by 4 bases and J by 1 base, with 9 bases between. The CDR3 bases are TGTGCCAGCAGCCTTCCTAGCGGCACAGATACGCAGTATTTT. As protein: CASSLPSGTDTQYF.

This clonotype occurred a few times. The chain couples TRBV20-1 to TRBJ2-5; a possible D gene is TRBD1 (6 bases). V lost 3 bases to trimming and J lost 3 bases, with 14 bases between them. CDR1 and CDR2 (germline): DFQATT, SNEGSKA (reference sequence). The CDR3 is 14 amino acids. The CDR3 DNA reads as TGCAGTGCTAGGAGGGGACAAGGCGAAGAGACCCAGTACTTC. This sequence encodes CSARRGQGEETQYF.

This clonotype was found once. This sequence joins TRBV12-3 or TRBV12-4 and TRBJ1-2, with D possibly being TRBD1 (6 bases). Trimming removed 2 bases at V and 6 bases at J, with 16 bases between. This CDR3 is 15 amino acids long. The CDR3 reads CASSLLLQGQNGYTF. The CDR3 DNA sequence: TGTGCCAGCAGTTTACTTCTGCAGGGGCAAAATGGCTACACCTTC.

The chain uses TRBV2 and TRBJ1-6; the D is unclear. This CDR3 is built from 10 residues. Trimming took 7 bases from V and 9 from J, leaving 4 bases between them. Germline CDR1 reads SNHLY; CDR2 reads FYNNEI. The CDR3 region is CASNGSPLHF. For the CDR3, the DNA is TGTGCCAGCAATGGTTCACCCCTCCACTTT.

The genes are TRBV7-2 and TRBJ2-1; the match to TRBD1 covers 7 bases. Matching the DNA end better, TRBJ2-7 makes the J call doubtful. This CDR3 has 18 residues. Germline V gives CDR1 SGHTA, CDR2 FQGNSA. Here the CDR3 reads CASSLVQQGRITSYEQYF. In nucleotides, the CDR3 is TGTGCCAGCAGCTTAGTCCAACAGGGGCGCATTACGTCCTACGAGCAGTACTTC.

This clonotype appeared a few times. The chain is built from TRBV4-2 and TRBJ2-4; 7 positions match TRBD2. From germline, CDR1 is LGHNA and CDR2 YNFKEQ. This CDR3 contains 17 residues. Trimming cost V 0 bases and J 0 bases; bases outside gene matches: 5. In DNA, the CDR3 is TGTGCCAGCAGCCAAGAAGGACGGGGGGTAGCCAAAAACATTCAGTACTTC. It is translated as CASSQEGRGVAKNIQYF.

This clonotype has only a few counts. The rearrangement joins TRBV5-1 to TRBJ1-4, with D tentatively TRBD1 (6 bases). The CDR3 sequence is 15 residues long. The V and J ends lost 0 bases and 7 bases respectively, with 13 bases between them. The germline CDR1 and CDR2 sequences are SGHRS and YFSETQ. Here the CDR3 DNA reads TGCGCCAGCAGCTTGGCTGGGACCAGGGGTGAAAAACTGTTTTTT. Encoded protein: CASSLAGTRGEKLFF.

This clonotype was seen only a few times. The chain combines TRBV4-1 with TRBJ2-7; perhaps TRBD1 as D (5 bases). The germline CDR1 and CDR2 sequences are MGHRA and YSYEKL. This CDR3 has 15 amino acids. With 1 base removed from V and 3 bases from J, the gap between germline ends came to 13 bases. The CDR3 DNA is TGCGCCAGCAGCCAAGGTACAGGCGAACGCTACGAGCAGTACTTC. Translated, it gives CASSQGTGERYEQYF.

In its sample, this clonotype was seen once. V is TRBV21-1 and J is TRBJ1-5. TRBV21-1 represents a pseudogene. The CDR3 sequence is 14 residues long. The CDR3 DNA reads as TGTGCCAGCAGCACCTTCGGAGGGGTCCAGCCCCAGCATTTT. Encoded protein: CASSTFGGVQPQHF.

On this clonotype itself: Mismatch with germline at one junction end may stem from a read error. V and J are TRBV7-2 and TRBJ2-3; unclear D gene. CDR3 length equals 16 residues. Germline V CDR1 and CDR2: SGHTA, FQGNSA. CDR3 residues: CVSSLARTGFSDTQYF. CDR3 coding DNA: TGTGTCAGCAGCTTAGCAAGAACCGGGTTCTCAGATACGCAGTATTTT.